Listed below are T cell receptor beta chains from one sample, sequenced in a study of blood T cell repertoires in COVID-19. TCRdb's copy holds only in-frame clones and misses some; the assay was immunoSEQ multiplex PCR. The data contain about 60,000 clones, about four fifths of them singletons. Sequencing used peripheral blood. Receptor source: a human donor in a cohort sampled during active COVID-19. The CDR3 runs from the conserved cysteine through the conserved F or W. The order of the fields is D gene, V gene, J gene, clone size, CDR3 DNA, CDR3 protein. D genes are given only for firm matches. Only some rows state a clone size, as once, few, many or a class for expanded clones.

D: TRBD2; V: TRBV19; J: TRBJ2-7; size: -; DNA: TGTGCCAGTAGTATAGTTGGGGCCGGGAGGTACGAGCAGTACTTC; CDR3: CASSIVGAGRYEQYF
D: TRBD2; V: TRBV5-1; J: TRBJ2-2; size: -; DNA: TGCGCCAGCAGCCCGGCCCCTAGCGGGGGTCCCGGGGAGCTGTTTTTT; CDR3: CASSPAPSGGPGELFF
D: TRBD2; V: TRBV5-1; J: TRBJ2-5; size: -; DNA: TGCGCCAGCAGCTACGGACTAGCGGTCCAAGAGACCCAGTACTTC; CDR3: CASSYGLAVQETQYF
D: -; V: TRBV10-3; J: TRBJ2-7; size: -; DNA: TGTGCCATCAGCCGGGAGAGCCAGTACGAGCAGTACTTC; CDR3: CAISRESQYEQYF
D: TRBD1; V: TRBV11-2; J: TRBJ2-7; size: -; DNA: TGTGCCAGCAGCTCCCTGACAGGGAATTACGAGCAGTACTTC; CDR3: CASSSLTGNYEQYF
D: -; V: TRBV19; J: TRBJ2-1; size: -; DNA: TGTGCCAGTAGAACGGACAGCTCCTACAATGAGCAGTTCTTC; CDR3: CASRTDSSYNEQFF
D: -; V: TRBV11-2; J: TRBJ2-1; size: few; DNA: TGTGCCAGCAGCTTAGCGGGAGTTGGCTACAATGAGCAGTTCTTC; CDR3: CASSLAGVGYNEQFF
D: -; V: TRBV6-5; J: TRBJ2-2; size: few; DNA: TGTGCCAGCAGTCCCAGGGGAGCCGGGGAGCTGTTTTTT; CDR3: CASSPRGAGELFF
D: -; V: TRBV5-1; J: TRBJ2-1; size: -; DNA: TGCGCCAGCAGCCCTGGGGCTCACTCCTACAATGAGCAGTTCTTC; CDR3: CASSPGAHSYNEQFF
D: -; V: TRBV19; J: TRBJ2-5; size: -; DNA: TGTGCCAGTAGTCTGTCAATGGGAGCCCAGTACTTC; CDR3: CASSLSMGAQYF
D: -; V: TRBV19; J: TRBJ2-4; size: -; DNA: TGTGCCAGCACAAGGGGAGGAGGGGAAAACATTCAGTACTTC; CDR3: CASTRGGGENIQYF
D: -; V: TRBV5-1; J: TRBJ2-2; size: -; DNA: TGCGCCAGCAGGCCAGACAGGACCTTTACCGGGGAGCTGTTTTTT; CDR3: CASRPDRTFTGELFF
D: -; V: TRBV6-5; J: TRBJ1-4; size: once; DNA: TGTGCCAGCAGTCCCAGTGCAACTAATGAAAAACTGTTTTTT; CDR3: CASSPSATNEKLFF
D: TRBD2; V: TRBV5-4; J: TRBJ2-2; size: -; DNA: TGTGCCAGCAGCCCTACTGCTAGCGGATTTACGAACACCGGGGAGCTGTTTTTT; CDR3: CASSPTASGFTNTGELFF
D: TRBD2; V: TRBV10-1; J: TRBJ2-7; size: -; DNA: TGCGCCAGCAGTGTGGTAGCGGGAGATGGAAAGCAGTACTTC; CDR3: CASSVVAGDGKQYF
D: TRBD1; V: TRBV7-8; J: TRBJ1-6; size: -; DNA: TGTGCCAGCAGCCCCGACAGGGGTGGAAGTTCACCCCTCCACTTT; CDR3: CASSPDRGGSSPLHF
D: -; V: TRBV5-1; J: TRBJ1-3; size: -; DNA: TGCGCCAGCACCCCCGGGGGTAACTGGGCTGGAAACACCATATATTTT; CDR3: CASTPGGNWAGNTIYF
D: TRBD2; V: TRBV7-2; J: TRBJ2-1; size: -; DNA: TGTGCCAGCAGCTTAGCGGCTAGCGGGGGTGCCAATGAGCAGTTCTTC; CDR3: CASSLAASGGANEQFF
D: -; V: TRBV7-9; J: TRBJ2-2; size: -; DNA: TGTGCCAGCAGCTTCCCACTCCCGAACACCGGGGAGCTGTTTTTT; CDR3: CASSFPLPNTGELFF
D: -; V: TRBV6-1; J: TRBJ1-1; size: -; DNA: TGTGCCAGCAGTGAAAACTGGGGCGAAGCTTTCTTT; CDR3: CASSENWGEAFF
D: -; V: TRBV5-4; J: TRBJ2-3; size: -; DNA: TGTGCCAGCAGCTTGTATCTAGATACGCAGTATTTT; CDR3: CASSLYLDTQYF
D: TRBD1; V: TRBV19; J: TRBJ1-2; size: -; DNA: TGTGCCAGCAGAACGGGACAGGGTATTAGTGGCTACACCTTC; CDR3: CASRTGQGISGYTF
D: -; V: TRBV7-2; J: TRBJ2-2; size: -; DNA: TGTGCCAGCAGCAGAAGAGGGCGGCGTCCGAACACCGGGGAGCTGTTTTTT; CDR3: CASSRRGRRPNTGELFF
D: TRBD2; V: TRBV30; J: TRBJ2-5; size: once; DNA: TGTGCCTGGAAAGGCACTAGCGGCCCTCGGGGGACCCAGTACTTC; CDR3: CAWKGTSGPRGTQYF
D: -; V: TRBV6-1; J: TRBJ1-4; size: -; DNA: TGTGCCAGCAGTGATAGTCAGTCTAGGGAAAAACTGTTTTTT; CDR3: CASSDSQSREKLFF
D: TRBD1; V: TRBV10-3; J: TRBJ2-4; size: -; DNA: TGTGCCAGCGCAGGGGGCCTGACCAAAAACATTCAGTACTTC; CDR3: CASAGGLTKNIQYF
D: -; V: TRBV24-1; J: TRBJ1-2; size: -; DNA: TGTGCCACCAGTGAAGACAGGCGACATGATGGCTACACCTTC; CDR3: CATSEDRRHDGYTF
D: -; V: TRBV7-2; J: TRBJ1-6; size: once; DNA: TGTGCCAGCAGCTTAGCACAGGGAATTTCACCCCTCCACTTT; CDR3: CASSLAQGISPLHF
D: -; V: TRBV7-2; J: TRBJ1-2; size: -; DNA: TGTGCCAGCAGCTTAGTTCCGGGGGAAATCTATGGCTACACCTTC; CDR3: CASSLVPGEIYGYTF
D: -; V: TRBV12-3/TRBV12-4; J: TRBJ1-2; size: -; DNA: TGTGCCAGCAGGGCCGGACAGCCATATGGCTACACCTTC; CDR3: CASRAGQPYGYTF
D: -; V: TRBV2; J: TRBJ2-6; size: -; DNA: TGTGCCAGCGGGCTTGCGGGGGCGTTGCTACTCTCTGGGGCCAACGTCCTGACTTTC; CDR3: CASGLAGALLLSGANVLTF
D: TRBD1; V: TRBV19; J: TRBJ1-5; size: -; DNA: TGTGCCACCTCGACAGGGGGCAGGTATCAGCCCCAGCATTTT; CDR3: CATSTGGRYQPQHF
D: TRBD1; V: TRBV6-6; J: TRBJ1-3; size: -; DNA: TGTGCCAGCAGTCAACGACAGGGGCAGAGCTCTGGAAACACCATATATTTT; CDR3: CASSQRQGQSSGNTIYF
D: -; V: TRBV6-6; J: TRBJ1-5; size: once; DNA: TGTGCCAGCAGTTACTCCGGTCAGCCCCAGCATTTT; CDR3: CASSYSGQPQHF
D: -; V: TRBV5-1; J: TRBJ1-2; size: -; DNA: TGCGCCAGCAGCGCCCCCACAGGGAGGGCTGGCTACACCTTC; CDR3: CASSAPTGRAGYTF
D: TRBD2; V: TRBV27; J: TRBJ2-7; size: -; DNA: TGTGCCAGCAGGCCCGGGACTAGCGGCTACGAGCAGTACTTC; CDR3: CASRPGTSGYEQYF
D: TRBD2; V: TRBV5-1; J: TRBJ2-7; size: many; DNA: TGCGCCAGCAGCCTAGCGGGAGGATTTTACGAGCAGTACTTC; CDR3: CASSLAGGFYEQYF
D: TRBD1; V: TRBV7-9; J: TRBJ2-5; size: -; DNA: TGTGCCAGCAGCTATCAGACAGGGGGGCAAGAGACCCAGTACTTC; CDR3: CASSYQTGGQETQYF
D: -; V: TRBV18; J: TRBJ2-3; size: -; DNA: TGTGCCAGCTCATCAGGACAGAGGTCAACAGATACGCAGTATTTT; CDR3: CASSSGQRSTDTQYF
D: TRBD1; V: TRBV5-1; J: TRBJ2-2; size: once; DNA: TGCGCCAGCAGCCCCGACAGGGGGCTTACCGGGGAGCTGTTTTTT; CDR3: CASSPDRGLTGELFF
D: TRBD1; V: TRBV6-2/TRBV6-3; J: TRBJ1-1; size: once; DNA: TGTGCCAGCAATTACGGACAGGCCTCCGGAGCTTTCTTT; CDR3: CASNYGQASGAFF
D: TRBD2; V: TRBV30; J: TRBJ2-5; size: -; DNA: TGTGCCTGGAAAACAGGGGGGAGACTAGCGGGAGGGCCCAGGGAGACCCAGTACTTC; CDR3: CAWKTGGRLAGGPRETQYF
D: -; V: TRBV5-1; J: TRBJ1-2; size: -; DNA: TGCGCCAGCAGCTTCGCATGGGGCTCCTATGGCTACACCTTC; CDR3: CASSFAWGSYGYTF
D: TRBD2; V: TRBV3-1/TRBV3-2; J: TRBJ2-1; size: -; DNA: TGTGCCAGCAGCCAAGACAGGGGGTGGGCCGTTACGACTAGCGGGAGGGAAACCTACAATGAGCAGTTCTTC; CDR3: CASSQDRGWAVTTSGRETYNEQFF